The 31 T cell receptor beta chains reported below all come from one sample, sequenced in a study of T cell repertoires in cytomegalovirus infection (dated by TCRdb to the late 2010s). This sample was sequenced with an Illumina HiSeq 1500. TCRdb trimmed public reads at Q25 via fastp, called clones via MiXCR and kept in-frame beta chains. Each entry is one CDR3 protein sequence, shown with its most common DNA and genes. This sample gives more than 400,000 distinct CDR3 sequences in total; about 25% of them show up just once. Approximately 13% of the sample rests with the top ten. The sample taken for sequencing was PBMCs. The receptors shown here come from a human donor in good health (CMV status not recorded). Some clones in this sample may be carry-over from other donors' samples.

This chain links TRBV19 with TRBJ1-1; TRBD1 aligns across 7 bases. CDR1 is LNHDA and CDR2 is SQIVND in the germline V gene (reference sequence). CDR3 size: 16 residues. V trimming: 6 bases; J trimming: 1 base; junction bases outside the gene matches: 11. This CDR3 reads CASRTHDRVENTEAFF. CDR3 nucleotides: TGTGCCAGTAGAACCCATGACAGGGTGGAGAACACTGAAGCTTTCTTT.

This clonotype was detected only once. The chain recombines TRBV19 with TRBJ1-4; TRBD1 might be the D (6 bases). The germline V gene has CDR1 LNHDA and CDR2 SQIVND (reference sequence). Trimming shortened V by 6 bases and J by 7 bases, and 15 bases separated the two germline ends. The CDR3 spans 14 residues. CDR3 nucleotides: TGTGCCAGTAGGCCTGGGGGGGCTGGTGAAAAACTGTTTTTT. This gives the protein CASRPGGAGEKLFF.

This clonotype was picked up many times. The rearrangement joins TRBV7-2 to TRBJ2-3, with a weak D call TRBD2 (5 bases). The V gene lost 8 bases and the J gene lost 3 bases, with 12 bases spanning the gap. The length of the CDR3 is 13 residues. Germline-derived CDR1 and CDR2 are SGHTA and FQGNSA. CDR3 sequence reads: CASGIRGTDTQYF. The DNA of the CDR3 is TGTGCCAGCGGCATCCGGGGAACAGATACGCAGTATTTT.

The chain combines TRBV6-1 with TRBJ1-6; D perhaps matches TRBD1 (5 bases). V was pared by 3 bases and J by 9 bases, with 9 bases between. CDR1 is MNHNS, CDR2 SASEGT, per germline. The CDR3 has 13 amino acids. The CDR3 DNA reads TGTGCCAGCAGTGACCAGGGCGCTTCACCCCTCCACTTT. Its protein product is CASSDQGASPLHF.

Ten or more counts support this clonotype. The chain uses TRBV7-3 and TRBJ1-1; a weak D match, TRBD1 (6 bases). Per germline, CDR1 SGHTA and CDR2 FQGTGA. CDR3 length: 14 residues. V dropped 1 base and J dropped 6 bases, with 12 bases sitting between them. CDR3 sequence reads: CASSLKRGVAEAFF. CDR3 in DNA: TGTGCCAGCAGCTTAAAAAGGGGGGTCGCTGAAGCTTTCTTT.

This rearrangement joins TRBV29-1 to TRBJ2-4; unclear D gene. Germline CDR1 SQVTM, CDR2 ANQGSEA. CDR3 length: 13 residues. Trimming pared 8 bases from V and 0 bases from J, leaving 11 bases between. The CDR3 sequence is CSFQTLAKNIQYF. The CDR3 nucleotides read TGCAGCTTTCAGACCTTAGCCAAAAACATTCAGTACTTC.

J is TRBJ1-5 and V is TRBV24-1; tentative D call: TRBD1 (6 bases). The CDR3 sequence is 18 residues long. Trimming removed 0 bases at V and 2 bases at J, with 16 bases between. Per germline, CDR1 KGHDR and CDR2 SFDVKD. CDR3 in amino acids: CATSDLSFGQSRNQPQHF. CDR3 bases: TGTGCCACCAGTGATTTGAGCTTCGGACAGTCCCGCAATCAGCCCCAGCATTTT.

This clonotype was recorded a few times. The chain has TRBV27 and TRBJ2-2, with TRBD2 matching 12 bases. Unmatched junction bases numbered 3, after V lost 3 bases and J lost 4 bases. This CDR3 comprises 16 residues. The germline V gene has CDR1 MNHEY and CDR2 SMNVEV (reference sequence). This chain's CDR3 is CASSFGLAGPTGELFF. CDR3 bases: TGTGCCAGCAGTTTCGGACTAGCGGGACCCACCGGGGAGCTGTTTTTT.

This clonotype was detected many times. The chain links TRBV7-2 to TRBJ2-7; possible D gene TRBD1, 5 bases. Germline V gene data show CDR1 as SGHTA and CDR2 as FQGNSA. The CDR3 totals 13 residues. Trimming took 7 bases from V and 4 from J, leaving 14 bases between them. CDR3 sequence (DNA): TGTGCCAGCACCTTGACTCAGGGATACGAGCAGTACTTC. It specifies CASTLTQGYEQYF.

The chain employs TRBV28 and TRBJ2-1, with D possibly called TRBD1 or TRBD2 (5 bases each). V was pared by 6 bases and J by 0 bases, with 15 bases between. Germline-derived CDR1 and CDR2 are MDHEN and SYDVKM. The CDR3 sequence is 16 residues long. CDR3 coding DNA: TGTGCCAGCAGATACCCGGGGCGTGGCTCCTACAATGAGCAGTTCTTC. This encodes CASRYPGRGSYNEQFF. Drawing the rest from reference TRBV28 and TRBJ2-1, the complete variable domain is DVKVTQSSRYLVKRTGEKVFLECVQDMDHENMFWYRQDPGLGLRLIYFSYDVKMKEKGDIPEGYSVSREKKERFSLILESASTNQTSMYLCASRYPGRGSYNEQFFGPGTRLTVL.

The rearrangement joins TRBV19 to TRBJ1-3; perhaps TRBD1 as D (6 bases). The CDR3 is made up of 15 amino acids. The ends were cut back, 7 bases at V and 2 bases at J, with 15 bases in the middle. Germline CDR1 LNHDA, CDR2 SQIVND (reference sequence). CDR3 loop: CASTTQGGTGNTIYF. CDR3 bases: TGTGCCAGTACCACCCAAGGGGGAACTGGAAACACCATATATTTT.

This clonotype occurred a few times. The chain uses TRBV7-9 and TRBJ2-3, with 9 bases lining up with TRBD2. There are 16 residues in the CDR3. J was trimmed by 6 bases and V by 5 bases; bases with no gene match: 12. Germline V gene data show CDR1 as SEHNR and CDR2 as FQNEAQ (reference sequence). CDR3 in amino acids: CASSGIGGLARDTQYF. CDR3 DNA: TGTGCCAGCAGCGGTATAGGTGGACTAGCGAGGGATACGCAGTATTTT.

About this clonotype itself: Since no conserved phenylalanine or tryptophan closes the CDR3, a read error is the likely cause. V gene TRBV12-3 or TRBV12-4 combines with J gene TRBJ1-5, with D possibly matching TRBD1 (5 bases). The CDR3 is made up of 15 amino acids. The germline V and J ends were trimmed by 6 bases and 3 bases, with 15 bases remaining between them. The CDR3 here is CASRGPGRLNQPQHL. CDR3 DNA: TGTGCCAGCAGGGGCCCGGGACGGCTCAATCAGCCCCAGCATTTG.

This clonotype turned up a few times. The V call is TRBV25-1, the J call TRBJ2-1; 10 bases match TRBD2. CDR1 MGHDK and CDR2 SYGVNS come from the germline V gene. Losses at the gene ends were 0 bases for V and 8 bases for J; bases not matched to a gene: 16. The CDR3 extends over 19 amino acids. The CDR3 DNA is TGTGCCAGCAGTGAATATCCTAGCGGGAGAGCCGCCGTGGTGGATGAGCAGTTCTTC. It is translated as CASSEYPSGRAAVVDEQFF.

The chain carries TRBV4-1 and TRBJ1-2; D is uncertain. Trimming stripped 3 bases from V and 4 bases from J, with 15 bases between. Germline V lookup: CDR1 MGHRA, CDR2 YSYEKL. The CDR3 sequence is 15 residues long. DNA for the CDR3: TGCGCCAGCAGCCATTTCGTCGCCGGACTCTATGGCTACACCTTC. This sequence encodes CASSHFVAGLYGYTF.

The chain joins TRBV19 to TRBJ1-5; 9 positions match TRBD1. The V segment lost 9 bases and the J segment 5 bases; nucleotides outside the gene matches: 5. Germline CDR1 and CDR2: LNHDA and SQIVND (reference sequence). This CDR3 is built from 13 residues. As DNA, the CDR3 is TGTGCCAGCGGACAGGGGCGGTATCAGCCCCAGCATTTT. Protein sequence: CASGQGRYQPQHF.

The chain employs TRBV7-9 and TRBJ1-2; D gene unclear. The V and J ends lost 5 bases and 1 base respectively, with 14 bases between them. The germline gives CDR1 SEHNR, CDR2 FQNEAQ (reference sequence). The CDR3 is 15 residues long. CDR3 protein: CASSQPGAINYGYTF. CDR3 DNA sequence: TGTGCCAGCAGCCAACCGGGAGCCATTAACTATGGCTACACCTTC. Supplemented by reference TRBV7-9 and TRBJ1-2, the full variable domain reads DTGVSQNPRHKITKRGQNVTFRCDPISEHNRLYWYRQTLGQGPEFLTYFQNEAQLEKSRLLSDRFSAERPKGSFSTLEIQRTEQGDSAMYLCASSQPGAINYGYTFGSGTRLTVV.

The genes are TRBV10-3 and TRBJ2-5, with D possibly matching TRBD2 (6 bases). The V end was cut by 11 bases, the J end by 2 bases, with 18 bases between. This CDR3 spans 14 amino acids. Germline CDR1 reads ENHRY; CDR2 reads SYGVKD. The CDR3 spells CAGSAEGLQETQYF. The DNA of the CDR3 is TGTGCCGGATCCGCAGAGGGACTTCAAGAGACCCAGTACTTC.

The table lists this clonotype with many counts. This chain links TRBV7-3 with TRBJ2-1; 11 bases are shared with TRBD2. After removal of 5 bases from V and 8 bases from J, the junction contained 8 bases not matched to a gene. The germline CDR1 and CDR2 sequences are SGHTA and FQGTGA. The CDR3 contains 15 residues. The CDR3 here is CASSRRLAGSDEQFF. The CDR3 DNA follows: TGTGCCAGCAGCCGTAGACTAGCGGGATCTGATGAGCAGTTCTTC. Using reference TRBV7-3 and TRBJ2-1 for the parts outside the CDR3, the full variable domain is GAGVSQTPSNKVTEKGKYVELRCDPISGHTALYWYRQSLGQGPEFLIYFQGTGAADDSGLPNDRFFAVRPEGSVSTLKIQRTERGDSAVYLCASSRRLAGSDEQFFGPGTRLTVL.

The rearrangement joins TRBV7-2 to TRBJ1-1, with D possibly TRBD1 on 5 matching bases. The CDR3 has 14 residues. V lost 4 bases to trimming and J lost 1 base, with 10 bases between them. Germline V gene data show CDR1 as SGHTA and CDR2 as FQGNSA. CDR3 residues: CASSSTDTNTEAFF. The CDR3 DNA follows: TGTGCCAGCAGCTCCACGGACACGAACACTGAAGCTTTCTTT.

Only a few counts were recorded for this clonotype. V and J are TRBV7-8 and TRBJ2-7; D possibly corresponds to TRBD1 (6 bases). With 1 base removed from V and 2 bases from J, the gap between germline ends came to 12 bases. The CDR3 covers 15 residues. Germline V gene data show CDR1 as SGHVS and CDR2 as FQNEAQ. CDR3 residues: CASSLGGQATYEQYV. CDR3 sequence (DNA): TGTGCCAGCAGCTTAGGGGGGCAGGCCACCTACGAGCAGTACGTC.

This chain uses TRBV11-2 with TRBJ1-3; D not resolved. Germline-derived CDR1 and CDR2 are SGHAT and FQNNGV. This CDR3 spans 17 amino acids. Trimming removed 0 bases from V and 3 bases from J, with 15 bases in between. The CDR3 loop reads CASSLEAGPWGGNTIYF. CDR3 nucleotide sequence: TGTGCCAGCAGCTTAGAAGCAGGCCCCTGGGGTGGAAACACCATATATTTT.

This chain links TRBV28 with TRBJ2-7; 7 nucleotides align to TRBD2. The CDR3 contains 16 residues. The germline V gene encodes CDR1 MDHEN and CDR2 SYDVKM. This CDR3 reads CAGSFGLAESSYEQYV. The CDR3 DNA reads as TGTGCCGGCAGTTTTGGGCTAGCGGAAAGCTCCTACGAGCAGTACGTC.

This clonotype has a count of ten or more. V usage is TRBV28 and J usage is TRBJ2-5; D not certain. Germline V gene lookup returns CDR1 MDHEN and CDR2 SYDVKM. Trimming removed 6 bases from V and 1 base from J, with 3 bases in between. This CDR3 comprises 11 residues. The CDR3 here is CASSGQETQYF. In DNA form, the CDR3 reads TGTGCCAGCAGCGGCCAAGAGACCCAGTACTTC.

This clonotype was counted once. This rearrangement joins TRBV7-4 to TRBJ2-7; D possibly corresponds to TRBD2 (5 bases). V dropped 1 base and J dropped 0 bases, with 13 bases sitting between them. Germline CDR1 SGHVT, CDR2 SQSDAQ. The CDR3 length is 16 residues. CDR3 nucleotides: TGTGCCAGCAGCTTAGAGGTTCGAGGGTCCTCCTACGAGCAGTACGTC. This encodes CASSLEVRGSSYEQYV.

This clonotype was found many times. This chain links TRBV7-6 with TRBJ1-4, with 8 bases that match TRBD1. The trim removed 1 base at V and 4 bases at J, leaving 8 bases unmatched. There are 17 residues in the CDR3. The V gene's germline CDR1 is SGHVS and CDR2 FNYEAQ. The CDR3: CASSLDGYGQGNEKLFF. The CDR3 DNA is TGTGCCAGCAGCTTAGATGGGTACGGACAGGGTAATGAAAAACTGTTTTTT.

In its sample, this clonotype was seen a few times. V and J are TRBV6-1 and TRBJ2-7; 8 bases fit TRBD2. The CDR3 sequence is 15 residues long. Trimming cost V 6 bases and J 0 bases; bases outside gene matches: 7. Germline V lookup: CDR1 MNHNS, CDR2 SASEGT. CDR3 sequence: CASRSTSGLSYEQYF. The CDR3, as DNA: TGTGCCAGCAGATCTACTAGCGGACTCTCCTACGAGCAGTACTTC.

This clonotype was recorded a few times. As DNA, the CDR3 is TGTGCCAGCAGCCCGCCGACTAGCGGGAAAGAGACCCAGTACTTC. Translation gives CASSPPTSGKETQYF. The chain joins TRBV7-9 to TRBJ2-5; 11 bases map to TRBD2. This CDR3 has 15 residues. Germline V gene lookup returns CDR1 SEHNR and CDR2 FQNEAQ (reference sequence). The trim removed 5 bases at V and 3 bases at J, leaving 5 bases unmatched.

This chain links TRBV30 with TRBJ1-1, with 7 bases that match TRBD1. The germline V gene encodes CDR1 GTSNPN and CDR2 SVGIG (reference sequence). The CDR3 is 14 amino acids. The V and J ends lost 1 base and 6 bases, in that order; junction bases with no gene match: 8. The CDR3 protein is CAWSGGGSWAEAFF. CDR3 nucleotides: TGTGCCTGGAGTGGAGGGGGCAGTTGGGCTGAAGCTTTCTTT.

The rearrangement joins TRBV12-3 or TRBV12-4 to TRBJ2-1; 9 positions agree with TRBD2. This CDR3 has 15 residues. J gave up 6 bases and V 2 bases, and 5 bases lay outside the gene matches. The DNA of the CDR3 is TGTGCCAGCAGTTTAAGGGCGGGAGGGGGCAATGAGCAGTTCTTC. This sequence encodes CASSLRAGGGNEQFF.

This clonotype was counted a few times. As DNA, the CDR3 is TGTGCCAGCAGCTTAGGGACTGTAGTAGGGGAGCTGTTTTTT. Translating gives CASSLGTVVGELFF. J is TRBJ2-2 and V is TRBV11-2; D might be TRBD2 (5 bases). The germline V gene has CDR1 SGHAT and CDR2 FQNNGV. V lost 1 base, J lost 8 bases, and 11 bases lay in between. The CDR3 extends over 14 amino acids.